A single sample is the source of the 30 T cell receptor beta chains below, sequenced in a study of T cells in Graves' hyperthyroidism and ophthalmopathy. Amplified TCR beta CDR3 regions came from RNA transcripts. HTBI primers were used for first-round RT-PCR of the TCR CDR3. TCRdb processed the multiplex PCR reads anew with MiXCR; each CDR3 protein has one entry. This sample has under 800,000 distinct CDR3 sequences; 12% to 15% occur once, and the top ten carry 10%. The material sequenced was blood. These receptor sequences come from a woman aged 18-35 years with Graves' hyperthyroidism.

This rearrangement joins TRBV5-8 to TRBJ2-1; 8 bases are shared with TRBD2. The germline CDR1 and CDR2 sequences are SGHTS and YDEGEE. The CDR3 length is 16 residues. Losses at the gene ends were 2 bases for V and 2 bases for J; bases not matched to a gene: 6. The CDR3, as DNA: TGTGCCAGCAGCTTTACTAGCGGACATCCCTACAATGAGCAGTTCTTC. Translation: CASSFTSGHPYNEQFF. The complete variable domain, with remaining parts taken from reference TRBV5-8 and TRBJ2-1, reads EAGVTQSPTHLIKTRGQQATLRCSPISGHTSVYWYQQALGLGLQFLLWYDEGEERNRGNFPPRFSGRQFPNYSSELNVNALELEDSALYLCASSFTSGHPYNEQFFGPGTRLTVL.

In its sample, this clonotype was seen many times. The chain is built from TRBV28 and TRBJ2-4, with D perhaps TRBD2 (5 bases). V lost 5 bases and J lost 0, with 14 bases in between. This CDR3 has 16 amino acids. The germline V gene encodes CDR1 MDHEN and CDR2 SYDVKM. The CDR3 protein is CASSPRRGLAKNIQYF. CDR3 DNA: TGTGCCAGCAGTCCTCGTAGAGGACTAGCCAAAAACATTCAGTACTTC. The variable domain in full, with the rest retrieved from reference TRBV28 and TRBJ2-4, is DVKVTQSSRYLVKRTGEKVFLECVQDMDHENMFWYRQDPGLGLRLIYFSYDVKMKEKGDIPEGYSVSREKKERFSLILESASTNQTSMYLCASSPRRGLAKNIQYFGAGTRLSVL.

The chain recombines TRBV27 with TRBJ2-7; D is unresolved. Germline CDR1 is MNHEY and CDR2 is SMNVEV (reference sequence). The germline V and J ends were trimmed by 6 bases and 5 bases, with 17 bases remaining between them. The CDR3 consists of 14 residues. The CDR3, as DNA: TGTGCCAGCAGCCCAGGACCCCGCGTCCACGAGCAGTACTTC. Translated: CASSPGPRVHEQYF.

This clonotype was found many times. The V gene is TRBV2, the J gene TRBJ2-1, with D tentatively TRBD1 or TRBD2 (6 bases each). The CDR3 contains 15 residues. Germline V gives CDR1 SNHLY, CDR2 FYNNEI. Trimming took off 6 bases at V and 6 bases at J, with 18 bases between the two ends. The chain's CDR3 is CASSPGGDLGNEQFF. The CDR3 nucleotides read TGTGCCAGCAGCCCCGGGGGCGACTTGGGCAATGAGCAGTTCTTC.

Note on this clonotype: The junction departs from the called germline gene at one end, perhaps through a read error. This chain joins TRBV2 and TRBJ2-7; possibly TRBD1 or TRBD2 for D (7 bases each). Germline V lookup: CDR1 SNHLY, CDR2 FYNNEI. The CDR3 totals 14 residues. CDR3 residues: CASANRGGGYEQCF. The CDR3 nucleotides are TGTGCCAGCGCAAACAGGGGCGGGGGCTACGAGCAGTGCTTC.

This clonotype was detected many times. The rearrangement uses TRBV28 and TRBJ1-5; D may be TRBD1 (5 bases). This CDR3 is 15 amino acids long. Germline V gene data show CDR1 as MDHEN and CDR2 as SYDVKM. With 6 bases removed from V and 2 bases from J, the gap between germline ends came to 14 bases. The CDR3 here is CASSEQGSRNQPQHF. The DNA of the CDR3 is TGTGCCAGCAGCGAGCAGGGTTCCCGCAATCAGCCCCAGCATTTT.

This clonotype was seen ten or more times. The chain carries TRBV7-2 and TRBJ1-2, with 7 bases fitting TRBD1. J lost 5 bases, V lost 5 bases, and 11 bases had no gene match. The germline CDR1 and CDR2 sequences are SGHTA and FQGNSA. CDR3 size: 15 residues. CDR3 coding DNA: TGTGCCAGCAGCAACTACGGACAGGAATGGTATGGCTACACCTTC. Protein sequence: CASSNYGQEWYGYTF.

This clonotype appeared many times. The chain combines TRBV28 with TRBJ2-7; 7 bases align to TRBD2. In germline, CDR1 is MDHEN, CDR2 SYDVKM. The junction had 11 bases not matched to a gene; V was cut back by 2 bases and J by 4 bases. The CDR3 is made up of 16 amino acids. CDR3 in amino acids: CASSLNPGGVGYEQYF. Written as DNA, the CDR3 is TGTGCCAGCAGTTTAAATCCTGGGGGGGTGGGGTACGAGCAGTACTTC.

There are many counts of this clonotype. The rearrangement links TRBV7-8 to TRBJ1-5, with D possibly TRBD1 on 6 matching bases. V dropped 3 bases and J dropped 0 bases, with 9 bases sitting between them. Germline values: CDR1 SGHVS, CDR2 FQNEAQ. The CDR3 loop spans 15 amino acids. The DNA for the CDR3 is TGTGCCAGCAGCTTGACAGGAAATAGCAATCAGCCCCAGCATTTT. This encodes CASSLTGNSNQPQHF.

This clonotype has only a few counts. CDR3 residues: CASSNQGQGGDEQFF. CDR3 bases: TGCGCCAGCAGCAACCAGGGGCAGGGGGGGGATGAGCAGTTCTTC. This chain uses TRBV4-1 with TRBJ2-1; TRBD1 or TRBD2 may be the D gene (7 bases each). Trimming stripped 5 bases from V and 8 bases from J, with 19 bases between. The CDR3 runs 15 residues. Germline V gene lookup returns CDR1 MGHRA and CDR2 YSYEKL.

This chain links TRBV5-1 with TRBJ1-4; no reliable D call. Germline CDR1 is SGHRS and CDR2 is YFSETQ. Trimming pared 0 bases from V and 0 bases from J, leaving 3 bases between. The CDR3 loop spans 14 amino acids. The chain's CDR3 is CASSLGSTNEKLFF. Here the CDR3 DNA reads TGCGCCAGCAGCTTGGGCTCAACTAATGAAAAACTGTTTTTT.

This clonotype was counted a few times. CDR3 in DNA: TGTGCCAGCAGTTTTTTTCCTGGACAAACAGGACTCACCTTC. Translating it yields CASSFFPGQTGLTF. This chain links TRBV27 with TRBJ1-2; a weak D match, TRBD1 (5 bases). CDR1 is MNHEY, CDR2 SMNVEV, per germline (reference sequence). The CDR3 totals 14 residues. Trimming took 3 bases from V and 13 from J, leaving 21 bases between them.

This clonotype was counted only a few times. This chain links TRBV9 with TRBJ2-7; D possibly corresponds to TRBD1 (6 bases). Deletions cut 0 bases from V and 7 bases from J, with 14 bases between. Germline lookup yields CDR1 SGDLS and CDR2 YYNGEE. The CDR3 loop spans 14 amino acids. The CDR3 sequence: CASSVGTVTEEQYF. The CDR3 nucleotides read TGTGCCAGCAGCGTAGGGACAGTGACTGAGGAGCAGTACTTC. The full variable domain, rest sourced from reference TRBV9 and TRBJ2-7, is DSGVTQTPKHLITATGQRVTLRCSPRSGDLSVYWYQQSLDQGLQFLIQYYNGEERAKGNILERFSAQQFPDLHSELNLSSLELGDSALYFCASSVGTVTEEQYFGPGTRLTVT.

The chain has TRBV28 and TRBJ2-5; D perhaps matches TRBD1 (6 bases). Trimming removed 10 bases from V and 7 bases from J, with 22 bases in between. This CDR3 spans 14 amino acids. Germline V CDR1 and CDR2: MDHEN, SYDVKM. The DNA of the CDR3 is TGTGCCACCTACCCCGGCGGACAGTTAGCGACCCAGTACTTC. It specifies CATYPGGQLATQYF.

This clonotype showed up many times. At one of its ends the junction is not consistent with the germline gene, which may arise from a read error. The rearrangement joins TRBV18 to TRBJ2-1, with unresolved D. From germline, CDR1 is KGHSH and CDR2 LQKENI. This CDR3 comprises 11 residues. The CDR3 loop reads CASSSYDEQFF. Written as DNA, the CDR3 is TGTGCCAGCAGCTCCTACGATGAGCAGTTCTTC.

CDR3 in amino acids: CAWNSGRAVEQYF. CDR3 nucleotides: TGTGCCTGGAATAGCGGGAGGGCCGTCGAGCAGTACTTC. V gene TRBV30 combines with J gene TRBJ2-7; 11 bases align to TRBD2. The V gene end was trimmed by 4 bases and the J gene end by 6 bases; junction bases not matched to a gene: 5. Germline CDR1 is GTSNPN and CDR2 is SVGIG (reference sequence). This CDR3 has 13 residues.

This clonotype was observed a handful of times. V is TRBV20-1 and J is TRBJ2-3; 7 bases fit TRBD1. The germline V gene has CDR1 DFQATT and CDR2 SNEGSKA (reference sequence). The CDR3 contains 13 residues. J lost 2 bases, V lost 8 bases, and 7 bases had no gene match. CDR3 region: CSKRDRLTDTQYF. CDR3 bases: TGCAGTAAAAGGGACAGACTCACAGATACGCAGTATTTT.

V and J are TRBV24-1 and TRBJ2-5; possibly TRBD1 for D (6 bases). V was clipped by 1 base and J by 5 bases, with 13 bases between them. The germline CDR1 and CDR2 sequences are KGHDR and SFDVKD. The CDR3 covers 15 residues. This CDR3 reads CATSDFRTGYETQYF. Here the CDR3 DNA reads TGTGCCACCAGTGATTTTAGAACAGGGTATGAGACCCAGTACTTC.

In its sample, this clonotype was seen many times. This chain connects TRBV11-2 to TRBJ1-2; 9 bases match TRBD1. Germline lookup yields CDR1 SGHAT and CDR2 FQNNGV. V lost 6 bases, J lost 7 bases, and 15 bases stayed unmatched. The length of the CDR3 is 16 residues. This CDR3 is CASSPQLTGGWGGYTF. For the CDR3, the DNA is TGTGCCAGCAGTCCCCAACTAACAGGGGGCTGGGGTGGCTACACCTTC.

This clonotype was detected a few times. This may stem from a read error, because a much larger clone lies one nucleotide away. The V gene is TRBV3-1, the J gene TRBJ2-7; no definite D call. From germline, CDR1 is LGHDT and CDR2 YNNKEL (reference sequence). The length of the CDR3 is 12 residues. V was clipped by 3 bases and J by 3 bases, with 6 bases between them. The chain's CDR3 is CASSHAVYEQYF. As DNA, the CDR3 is TGTGCCAGCAGCCACGCGGTCTACGAGCAGTACTTC.

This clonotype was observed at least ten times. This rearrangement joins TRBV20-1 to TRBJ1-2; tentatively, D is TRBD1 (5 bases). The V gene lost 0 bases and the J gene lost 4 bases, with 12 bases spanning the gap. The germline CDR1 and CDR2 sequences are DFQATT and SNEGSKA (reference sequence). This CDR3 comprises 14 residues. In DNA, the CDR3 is TGCAGTGCTAGAGATCTTGGGGGTACCTATGGCTACACCTTC. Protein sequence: CSARDLGGTYGYTF.

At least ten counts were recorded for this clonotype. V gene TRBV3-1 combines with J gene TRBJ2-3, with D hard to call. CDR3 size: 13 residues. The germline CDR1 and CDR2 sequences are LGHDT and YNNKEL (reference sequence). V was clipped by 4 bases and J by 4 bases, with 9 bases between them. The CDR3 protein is CASSRLSSDTQYF. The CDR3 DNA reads TGTGCCAGCAGCCGACTGTCTTCAGATACGCAGTATTTT.

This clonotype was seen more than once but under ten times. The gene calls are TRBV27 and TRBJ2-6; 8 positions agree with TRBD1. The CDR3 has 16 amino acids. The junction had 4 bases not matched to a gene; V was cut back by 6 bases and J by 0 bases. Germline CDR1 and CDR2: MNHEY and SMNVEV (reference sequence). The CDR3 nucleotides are TGTGCCAGCAGCCCCACAGGGGGCTCTGGGGCCAACGTCCTGACTTTC. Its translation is CASSPTGGSGANVLTF.

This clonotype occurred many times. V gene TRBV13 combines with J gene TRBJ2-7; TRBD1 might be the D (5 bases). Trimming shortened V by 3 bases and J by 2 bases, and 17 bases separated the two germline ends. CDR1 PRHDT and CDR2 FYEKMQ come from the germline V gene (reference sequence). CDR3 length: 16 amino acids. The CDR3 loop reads CASSFNSWQGAYEQYF. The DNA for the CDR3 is TGTGCCAGCAGCTTTAATAGTTGGCAGGGCGCCTACGAGCAGTACTTC.

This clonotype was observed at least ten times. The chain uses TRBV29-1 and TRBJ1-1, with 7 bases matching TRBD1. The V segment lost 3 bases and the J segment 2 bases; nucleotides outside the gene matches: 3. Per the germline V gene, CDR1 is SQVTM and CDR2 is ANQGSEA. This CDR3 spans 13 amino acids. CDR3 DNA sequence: TGCAGCGTTGACGGACAGGCAAACACTGAAGCTTTCTTT. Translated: CSVDGQANTEAFF.

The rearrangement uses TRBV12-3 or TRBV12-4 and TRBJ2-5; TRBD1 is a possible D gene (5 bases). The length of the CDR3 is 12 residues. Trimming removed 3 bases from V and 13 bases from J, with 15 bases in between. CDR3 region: CASSFEQDPGYF. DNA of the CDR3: TGTGCCAGCAGTTTTGAACAGGACCCCGGGTACTTC.

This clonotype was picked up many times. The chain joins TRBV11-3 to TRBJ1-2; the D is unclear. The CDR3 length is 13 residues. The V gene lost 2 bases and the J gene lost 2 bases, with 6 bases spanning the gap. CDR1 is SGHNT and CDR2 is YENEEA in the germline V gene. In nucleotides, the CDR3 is TGTGCCAGCAGCTTATCCGGGAACTATGGCTACACCTTC. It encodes CASSLSGNYGYTF.

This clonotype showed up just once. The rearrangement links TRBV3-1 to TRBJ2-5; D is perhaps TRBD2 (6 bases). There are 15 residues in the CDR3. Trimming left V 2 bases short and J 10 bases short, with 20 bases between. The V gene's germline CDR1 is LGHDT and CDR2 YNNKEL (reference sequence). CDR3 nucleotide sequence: TGTGCCAGCAGCCAAACGGACCCCTTTGTGGAGGGCCAGTACTTC. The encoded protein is CASSQTDPFVEGQYF.

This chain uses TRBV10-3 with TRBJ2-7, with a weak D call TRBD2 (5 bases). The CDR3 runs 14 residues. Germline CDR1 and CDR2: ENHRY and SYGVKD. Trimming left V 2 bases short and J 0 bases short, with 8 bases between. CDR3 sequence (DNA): TGTGCCATCAGTGAGGGCGGGTCCTCCTACGAGCAGTACTTC. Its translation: CAISEGGSSYEQYF.

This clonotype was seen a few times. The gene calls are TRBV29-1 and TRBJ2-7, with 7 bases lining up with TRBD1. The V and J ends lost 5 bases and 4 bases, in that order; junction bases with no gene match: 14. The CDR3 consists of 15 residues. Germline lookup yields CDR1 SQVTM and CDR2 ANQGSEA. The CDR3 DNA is TGCAGCGTTCCCCAGCTCGAAGGGGGCAAGTACGAGCAGTACTTC. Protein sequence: CSVPQLEGGKYEQYF.